These 16 T cell receptor beta chains originate from one sample sequenced in a study of T cell responses to AZD1222 COVID-19 vaccine. The data were produced by immunoSEQ multiplex PCR, yet TCRdb's version contains in-frame clones alone and is incomplete. In the table there are approximately 110,000 clones, less than 90% of which are singletons. The sequenced sample was peripheral blood, obtained on day 0 of AZD1222 vaccination. These receptors were taken from an adult in good health.

V usage is TRBV3-1 (or the pseudogene TRBV3-2) and J usage is TRBJ2-7, with D perhaps matching TRBD1 or TRBD2 (5 bases each). The CDR3 totals 13 residues. Trimming shortened V by 4 bases and J by 9 bases, and 16 bases separated the two germline ends. CDR1 and CDR2 (germline): LGHDT, YNNKEL (reference sequence). The CDR3 DNA reads TGTGCCAGCAGCCCCGGGACGGAAAGAGCGCAGTACTTC. It codes for CASSPGTERAQYF.

With regard to this clone: The sample holds other DNA sequences that translate to the same CDR3. The chain uses TRBV18 and TRBJ1-1; D is unclear. Trimming stripped 1 base from V and 1 base from J, with 7 bases between. Germline V gene lookup returns CDR1 KGHSH and CDR2 LQKENI. The CDR3 spans 14 residues. CDR3: CASSPLQENTEAFF. CDR3 in DNA: TGTGCCAGCTCACCACTTCAGGAGAACACTGAAGCTTTCTTT.

This clone appeared a single time. The V and J genes are TRBV12-3 or TRBV12-4 and TRBJ1-1, with D possibly being TRBD1 (6 bases). With 4 bases removed from V and 2 bases from J, the gap between germline ends came to 8 bases. This CDR3 is built from 13 residues. The CDR3 loop is CASSSQGNTEAFF. The DNA of the CDR3 is TGTGCCAGCAGTTCACAGGGTAACACTGAAGCTTTCTTT.

V and J are TRBV5-4 and TRBJ2-7; 10 bases line up with TRBD2. The V segment lost 2 bases and the J segment 2 bases; nucleotides outside the gene matches: 4. Per germline, CDR1 SGHNT and CDR2 YYREEE (reference sequence). The CDR3 contains 15 residues. The CDR3 DNA reads as TGTGCCAGCAGCTTAGGACTAGCGGATACCTACGAGCAGTACTTC. Protein product: CASSLGLADTYEQYF.

CDR3 region: CASSLDGDRGETQYF. DNA of the CDR3: TGTGCCAGCAGCTTGGATGGGGACCGAGGGGAGACCCAGTACTTC. The chain links TRBV5-4 to TRBJ2-5, with D possibly being TRBD1 or TRBD2 (5 bases each). The ends were cut back, 0 bases at V and 5 bases at J, with 14 bases in the middle. The CDR3 is made up of 15 amino acids. CDR1 is SGHNT, CDR2 YYREEE, per germline (reference sequence).

V and J are TRBV5-1 and TRBJ1-4; D not certain. The CDR3 consists of 16 residues. The V gene lost 1 base and the J gene lost 3 bases, with 13 bases spanning the gap. CDR1 SGHRS and CDR2 YFSETQ come from the germline V gene. This chain's CDR3 is CASSLSVQAPNEKLFF. The DNA for the CDR3 is TGCGCCAGCAGCTTGTCAGTCCAGGCACCTAATGAAAAACTGTTTTTT.

This chain connects TRBV2 to TRBJ2-7; 7 bases map to TRBD1. CDR1 and CDR2 (germline): SNHLY, FYNNEI. The CDR3 covers 12 residues. V shed 7 bases, J shed 6 bases, and the junction held 6 bases outside the gene matches. This chain's CDR3 is CASKGAGVEQYF. CDR3 DNA: TGTGCCAGCAAGGGGGCCGGAGTCGAGCAGTACTTC. Full variable domain (outside the CDR3, taken from reference TRBV2 and TRBJ2-7): EPEVTQTPSHQVTQMGQEVILRCVPISNHLYFYWYRQILGQKVEFLVSFYNNEISEKSEIFDDQFSVERPDGSNFTLKIRSTKLEDSAMYFCASKGAGVEQYFGPGTRLTVT.

The chain couples TRBV7-3 to TRBJ1-1; D is ambiguous. CDR1 is SGHTA and CDR2 is FQGTGA in the germline V gene. Between the trimmed V and J ends, which lost 2 bases and 1 base, there was a span of 8 bases. The CDR3 extends over 14 amino acids. CDR3 in DNA: TGTGCCAGCAGCTTATCAGGTCGGAACACTGAAGCTTTCTTT. Translated, it gives CASSLSGRNTEAFF.

The CDR3: CASSEFTGGSSYEQYF. The CDR3 nucleotides read TGTGCCAGCAGTGAATTTACGGGTGGTAGCTCCTACGAGCAGTACTTC. The chain links TRBV6-1 to TRBJ2-7; no firm D call. This CDR3 contains 16 residues. Deletions cut 2 bases from V and 0 bases from J, with 14 bases between. Germline lookup yields CDR1 MNHNS and CDR2 SASEGT.

The chain joins TRBV10-1 to TRBJ1-5; tentative D call: TRBD1 (5 bases). The CDR3 consists of 16 residues. Trimming removed 3 bases at V and 5 bases at J, with 17 bases between. Germline CDR1 reads WNHNN; CDR2 reads SYGVQD (reference sequence). CDR3: CASSDLAGPSYQPQHF. CDR3 bases: TGCGCCAGCAGTGACTTAGCGGGACCCTCCTATCAGCCCCAGCATTTT.

The CDR3 reads CASSPLGLAGEGDYNEQFF. DNA of the CDR3: TGCGCCAGCAGCCCCCTCGGGCTAGCGGGAGAGGGGGATTACAATGAGCAGTTCTTC. The chain has TRBV4-1 and TRBJ2-1; 10 positions match TRBD2. Germline CDR1 MGHRA, CDR2 YSYEKL. The CDR3 totals 19 residues. V lost 4 bases, J lost 4 bases, and 16 bases stayed unmatched.

The chain uses TRBV11-1 and TRBJ1-6; maybe TRBD1 (5 bases). Trimming removed 5 bases at V and 4 bases at J, with 15 bases between. Germline values: CDR1 SGHAT, CDR2 FQDESV (reference sequence). The length of the CDR3 is 16 residues. CDR3 sequence reads: CASSNGRDYYNSPLHF. The CDR3 DNA reads as TGTGCCAGCAGCAACGGCCGGGACTATTATAATTCACCCCTCCACTTT.

The rearrangement links TRBV9 to TRBJ2-7; D gene ambiguous. Trimming pared 0 bases from V and 2 bases from J, leaving 6 bases between. CDR3 length equals 13 residues. Germline V gene data show CDR1 as SGDLS and CDR2 as YYNGEE. The CDR3 loop is CASSVGHTYEQYF. In nucleotides, the CDR3 is TGTGCCAGCAGCGTAGGACATACCTACGAGCAGTACTTC.

The V and J genes are TRBV7-2 and TRBJ2-1, with 8 bases aligning to TRBD1. J gave up 6 bases and V 5 bases, and 18 bases lay outside the gene matches. The length of the CDR3 is 18 residues. Germline V lookup: CDR1 SGHTA, CDR2 FQGNSA. CDR3 region: CASSEKTNRGWGGNEQFF. The CDR3 DNA reads TGTGCCAGCAGCGAGAAAACCAACAGGGGGTGGGGAGGCAATGAGCAGTTCTTC.

This sequence joins TRBV29-1 and TRBJ1-1; 11 bases align to TRBD1. Per germline, CDR1 SQVTM and CDR2 ANQGSEA. The CDR3 sequence is 13 residues long. After removal of 7 bases from V and 3 bases from J, the junction contained 4 bases not matched to a gene. Here the CDR3 reads CSARGQGDTEAFF. CDR3 DNA sequence: TGCAGCGCCAGGGGACAGGGGGACACTGAAGCTTTCTTT. Together with reference TRBV29-1 and TRBJ1-1, the CDR3 gives the full variable domain: SAVISQKPSRDICQRGTSLTIQCQVDSQVTMMFWYRQQPGQSLTLIATANQGSEATYESGFVIDKFPISRPNLTFSTLTVSNMSPEDSSIYLCSARGQGDTEAFFGQGTRLTVV.

The CDR3 loop reads CASSLTGQGNYGYTF. CDR3 bases: TGTGCCAGCAGCTTAACGGGACAGGGGAACTATGGCTACACCTTC. The chain couples TRBV11-3 to TRBJ1-2; 10 bases agree with TRBD1. Germline CDR1 and CDR2: SGHNT and YENEEA. The CDR3 is made up of 15 amino acids. V was clipped by 2 bases and J by 2 bases; unmatched bases: 2.